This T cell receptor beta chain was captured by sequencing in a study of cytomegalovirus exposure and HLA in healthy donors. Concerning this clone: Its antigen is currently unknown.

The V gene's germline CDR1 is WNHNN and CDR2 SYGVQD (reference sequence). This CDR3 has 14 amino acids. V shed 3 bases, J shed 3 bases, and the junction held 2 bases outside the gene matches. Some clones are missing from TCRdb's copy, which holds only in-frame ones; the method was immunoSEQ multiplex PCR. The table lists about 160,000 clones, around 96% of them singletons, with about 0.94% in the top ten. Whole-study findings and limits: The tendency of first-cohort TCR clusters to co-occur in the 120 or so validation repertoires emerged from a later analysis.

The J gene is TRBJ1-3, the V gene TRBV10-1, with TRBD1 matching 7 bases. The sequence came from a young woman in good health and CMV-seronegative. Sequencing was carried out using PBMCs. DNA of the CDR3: TGCGCCAGCAGTGAAGGGGGCCGTGGAAACACCATATATTTT. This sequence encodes CASSEGGRGNTIYF.